This T cell receptor beta chain was identified in a study of blood T cell repertoires in COVID-19 (dated by TCRdb to between 2020 and 2021). Concerning the study at large: Samples covering the acute and convalescent phases of COVID-19 were provided by collaborators in the United States, Italy and Spain. The samples were drawn from the first 160 participants of the ongoing ImmuneRACE study and from 950 to 1,500 subjects provided by 6 global collaborators. The material from the prospective study consisted of cDNA or gDNA derived from T cells, B-cell-depleted T cells, or PBMCs. The repertoires were released in a freely available public database intended as a resource for research on the immune response to SARS-CoV-2. Deeply sampled blood TCRbeta repertoires from subjects exposed to, actively infected with, or recovered from COVID-19 were included in the dataset. Sample metadata almost always included a de-identified subject ID, COVID-19 status, age in years and sex. Where available, HLA class I and class II types were taken from metadata supplied by the sample provider and were not determined by assay-based typing. Study-wide conclusions, independent of this receptor: How much clinical and demographic metadata was included differed by source and by participant, and the metadata was provided uncurated.

TCRbeta CDR3 regions were amplified from genomic DNA by means of the immunoSEQ Assay, a bias-controlled multiplex PCR. On the study's bioinformatics: The number of nucleated cells in each sample was estimated from the amplification of reference gene primers within the assay. To quantify the absolute abundance of each unique TCRbeta CDR3 rearrangement, sequence reads were collapsed and filtered. For each sample, productive Simpson clonality was calculated as the square root of Simpson's diversity index across productive rearrangements. Sourced from immuneACCESS, this table was stored by TCRdb with only in-frame sequences that have V and J called. A share of the clones is absent; for the studies checked, an unresolved V gene accounts for under half, and the remainder has no known explanation. From that table come the V and J calls and clone size; the DNA was used to work out D and trimming. Here the sample has over 250,000 clones; about nine tenths occur a single time. 1% to 1.3% of the sample belongs to the ten largest clones.

A note on this clone: Its recognized antigen is unknown. One base away there is no much larger clone; base qualities are not given.

Enrolling through a virtual design, the prospective study's participants ranged in age from roughly 18 to 95 years and lived across around 25 United States geographic areas. In the prospective study, participants were assigned to cohorts based on the clinical history participants reported in a screening survey and a study questionnaire. For ImmuneRACE Cohort 3, a participant was defined as recovered based on two consecutive negative NP/OP PCR tests, clearance by a healthcare professional, or resolution of symptoms. In the prospective study, whole blood, serum and a nasopharyngeal or oropharyngeal swab were collected from each participant by mobile phlebotomists. Prospective study participants could optionally give additional blood draws and questionnaires over a roughly 2-month period. Blood samples from the prospective study were shipped frozen or at room temperature prior to DNA extraction. Spanning cysteine to phenylalanine, the CDR3 consists of 17 amino acids. CDR3 DNA is the only sequence kept; it has 51 bases, read in frame from the first base. The germline V gene (reference sequence) yields SGHNT for CDR1 and YYREEE for CDR2. Trimming removed 4 bases from V and 7 bases from J; the gene matches leave 15 bases unexplained.

The sequence joins TRBV5-4 to TRBJ1-4; 8 bases in between match TRBD1. The origin of this receptor is a woman between 25 and 40 years old who had recovered from COVID-19. Specimen: PBMCs or T cells enriched from blood (not recorded which). Here the CDR3 is given as CASSGGTGFDVREKLFF. Here is the DNA: TGTGCCAGCAGCGGGGGGACAGGCTTTGACGTACGTGAAAAACTGTTTTTT.